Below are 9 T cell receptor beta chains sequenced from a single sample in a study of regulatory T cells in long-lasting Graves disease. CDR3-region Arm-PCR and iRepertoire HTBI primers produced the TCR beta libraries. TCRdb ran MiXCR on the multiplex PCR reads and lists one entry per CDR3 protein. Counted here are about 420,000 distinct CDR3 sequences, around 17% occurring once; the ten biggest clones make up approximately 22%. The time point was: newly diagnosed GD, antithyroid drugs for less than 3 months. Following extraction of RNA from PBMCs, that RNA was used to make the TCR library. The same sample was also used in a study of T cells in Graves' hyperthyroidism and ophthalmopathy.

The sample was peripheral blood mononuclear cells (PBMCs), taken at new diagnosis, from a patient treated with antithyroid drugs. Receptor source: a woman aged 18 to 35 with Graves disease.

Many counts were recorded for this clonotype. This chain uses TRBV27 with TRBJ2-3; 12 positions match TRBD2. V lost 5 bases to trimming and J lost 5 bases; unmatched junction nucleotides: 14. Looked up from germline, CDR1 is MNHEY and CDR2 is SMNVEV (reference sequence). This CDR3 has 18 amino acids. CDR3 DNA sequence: TGTGCCAGCAGTGAGAGACTAGCGGGAGTCCTGACGGGAGATACGCAGTATTTT. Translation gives CASSERLAGVLTGDTQYF.

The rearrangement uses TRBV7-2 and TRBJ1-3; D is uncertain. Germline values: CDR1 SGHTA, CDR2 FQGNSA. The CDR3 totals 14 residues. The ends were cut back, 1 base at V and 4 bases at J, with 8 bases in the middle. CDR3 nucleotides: TGTGCCAGCAGCTTAGTAGGGTTCGGAAACACCATATATTTT. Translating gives CASSLVGFGNTIYF.

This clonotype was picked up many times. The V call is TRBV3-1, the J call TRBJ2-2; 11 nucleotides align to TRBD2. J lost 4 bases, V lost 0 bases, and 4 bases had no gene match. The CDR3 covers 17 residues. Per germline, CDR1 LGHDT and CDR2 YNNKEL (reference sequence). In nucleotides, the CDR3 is TGTGCCAGCAGCCAAGACGGGCTAGCGGGAGGCACCGGGGAGCTGTTTTTT. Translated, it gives CASSQDGLAGGTGELFF.

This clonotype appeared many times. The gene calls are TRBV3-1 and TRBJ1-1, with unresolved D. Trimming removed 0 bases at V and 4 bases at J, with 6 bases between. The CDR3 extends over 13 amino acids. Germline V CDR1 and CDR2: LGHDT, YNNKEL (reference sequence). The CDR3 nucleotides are TGTGCCAGCAGCCAAGATCCGGGCACTGAAGCTTTCTTT. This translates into CASSQDPGTEAFF.

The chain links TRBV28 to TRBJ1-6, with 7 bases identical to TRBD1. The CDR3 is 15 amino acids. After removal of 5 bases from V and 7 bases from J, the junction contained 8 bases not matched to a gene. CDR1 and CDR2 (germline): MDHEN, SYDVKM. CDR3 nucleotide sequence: TGTGCCAGCAGTACGTACAGGGGAGGCAATTCACCCCTCCACTTT. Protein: CASSTYRGGNSPLHF.

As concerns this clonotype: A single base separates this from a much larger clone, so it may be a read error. Here the CDR3 reads CASSRDTTYEQFF. The CDR3 region has the DNA TGTGCCAGCAGTCGGGACACTACCTACGAGCAGTTCTTC. The V and J genes are TRBV12-3 or TRBV12-4 and TRBJ2-1; possibly TRBD1 for D (6 bases). Deletions cut 5 bases from V and 10 bases from J, with 15 bases between. The CDR3 length is 13 residues.

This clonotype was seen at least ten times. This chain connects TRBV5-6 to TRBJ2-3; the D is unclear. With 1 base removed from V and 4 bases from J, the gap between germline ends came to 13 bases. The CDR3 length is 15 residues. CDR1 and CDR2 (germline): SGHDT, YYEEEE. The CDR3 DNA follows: TGTGCCAGCAGCTTGCCCCCGTACACAGCAGATACGCAGTATTTT. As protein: CASSLPPYTADTQYF.

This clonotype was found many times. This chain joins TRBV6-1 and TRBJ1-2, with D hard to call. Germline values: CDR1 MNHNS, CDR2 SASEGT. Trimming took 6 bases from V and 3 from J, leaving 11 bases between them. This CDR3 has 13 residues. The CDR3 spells CASSTNRDYGYTF. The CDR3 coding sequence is TGTGCCAGCAGCACGAACCGGGACTATGGCTACACCTTC.

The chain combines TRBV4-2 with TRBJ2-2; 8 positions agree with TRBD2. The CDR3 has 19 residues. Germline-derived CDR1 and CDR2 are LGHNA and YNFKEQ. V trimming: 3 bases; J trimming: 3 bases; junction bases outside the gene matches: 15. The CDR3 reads CASSQRSGRGFKDTGELFF. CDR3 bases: TGTGCCAGCAGCCAGCGGTCCGGGAGGGGTTTCAAGGACACCGGGGAGCTGTTTTTT.